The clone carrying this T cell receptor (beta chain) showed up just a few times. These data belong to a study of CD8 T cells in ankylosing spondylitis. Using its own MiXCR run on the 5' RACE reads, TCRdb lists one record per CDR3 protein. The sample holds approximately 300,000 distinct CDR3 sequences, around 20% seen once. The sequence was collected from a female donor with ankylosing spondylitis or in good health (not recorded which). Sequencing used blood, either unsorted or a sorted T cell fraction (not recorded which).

CDR3 sequence reads: CASSLGGGANYNEQFF. The CDR3 DNA is TGTGCCAGCAGCTTAGGGGGCGGAGCAAACTACAATGAGCAGTTCTTC. The J gene is TRBJ2-1, the V gene TRBV7-2, with D perhaps matching TRBD1 (5 bases). V dropped 1 base and J dropped 3 bases, with 13 bases sitting between them. Germline V gives CDR1 SGHTA, CDR2 FQGNSA. The CDR3 totals 16 residues.